The 15 T cell receptor beta chains below all came from one sample that was sequenced in a study of Graves' ophthalmopathy and Graves' hyperthyroidism. Researchers took RNA transcripts and amplified TCR beta CDR3 regions from them. An initial RT-PCR round employing HTBI primers preceded a second-round multiplex PCR. Each CDR3 protein gets one entry after TCRdb re-called the multiplex PCR reads with MiXCR. The sample contains around 660,000 distinct CDR3 sequences, about two fifths of which appear only once. The sample consisted of peripheral blood. Every receptor here comes from an adult man with Graves' ophthalmopathy.

This clonotype was counted a few times. This chain links TRBV12-3 or TRBV12-4 with TRBJ1-2; TRBD1 matches at 9 bases. J gave up 4 bases and V 5 bases, and 11 bases lay outside the gene matches. CDR3 size: 16 residues. CDR3 DNA sequence: TGTGCCAGCAGTCCACCTCACGGGACAGGGACCTATGGCTACACCTTC. Its protein is CASSPPHGTGTYGYTF.

The J gene is TRBJ2-5, the V gene TRBV2; D may be TRBD1 or TRBD2 (5 bases each). Germline CDR1 and CDR2: SNHLY and FYNNEI. Trimming removed 6 bases at V and 4 bases at J, with 21 bases between. This CDR3 region has 16 residues. Here the CDR3 reads CASSVEKGSGGETQYF. In DNA form, the CDR3 reads TGTGCCAGCAGCGTTGAAAAGGGGTCCGGAGGAGAGACCCAGTACTTC. Full variable domain (rest looked up from reference TRBV2 and TRBJ2-5): EPEVTQTPSHQVTQMGQEVILRCVPISNHLYFYWYRQILGQKVEFLVSFYNNEISEKSEIFDDQFSVERPDGSNFTLKIRSTKLEDSAMYFCASSVEKGSGGETQYFGPGTRLLVL.

This clonotype was seen ten or more times. This chain links TRBV7-9 with TRBJ1-2; 7 nucleotides align to TRBD1. The CDR3 extends over 18 amino acids. Germline CDR1 and CDR2: SEHNR and FQNEAQ (reference sequence). Unmatched junction bases numbered 16, after V lost 5 bases and J lost 1 base. CDR3 region: CASSKVFSGTEINYGYTF. The CDR3 coding sequence is TGTGCCAGCAGCAAAGTGTTCTCCGGGACAGAGATTAACTATGGCTACACCTTC.

This clonotype appeared a few times. The CDR3 DNA sequence: TGTGCCTCCCCTGGGCGAGGGGGGACCCAGTACTTC. Protein sequence: CASPGRGGTQYF. J is TRBJ2-5 and V is TRBV2, with a tentative D call TRBD1 (6 bases). Trimming shortened V by 11 bases and J by 7 bases, and 17 bases separated the two germline ends. The CDR3 has 12 residues. CDR1 is SNHLY and CDR2 is FYNNEI in the germline V gene.

This clonotype was seen repeatedly, ten times or more. The genes are TRBV7-9 and TRBJ1-6; no reliable D call. Looked up from germline, CDR1 is SEHNR and CDR2 is FQNEAQ (reference sequence). The germline V and J ends were trimmed by 8 bases and 8 bases, with 13 bases remaining between them. There are 13 residues in the CDR3. The CDR3 DNA is TGTGCCAGCGCGGTTGGACGGGATTCACCCCTCCACTTT. Residues: CASAVGRDSPLHF.

J is TRBJ1-4 and V is TRBV10-3; the match to TRBD1 covers 8 bases. The CDR3 contains 12 residues. Germline loops: CDR1 ENHRY, CDR2 SYGVKD. V gave up 2 bases and J gave up 14 bases; unmatched junction bases: 4. In DNA form, the CDR3 reads TGTGCCATCAGTGAGGGGGACAGGACCCTGTTTTTT. Protein: CAISEGDRTLFF.

This clonotype was detected many times. The V and J genes are TRBV14 and TRBJ2-7, with a weak D call TRBD2 (6 bases). V lost 1 base and J lost 0, with 10 bases in between. The CDR3 length is 15 residues. The germline gives CDR1 SGHDN, CDR2 FVKESK. The CDR3 is CASSQGRGSSYEQYF. CDR3 coding DNA: TGTGCCAGCAGCCAAGGGCGGGGCAGCTCCTACGAGCAGTACTTC.

Concerning this clonotype itself: This could be a read error, since a much larger clone is one nucleotide away. The chain links TRBV2 to TRBJ2-5; 8 nucleotides agree with TRBD1. With 11 bases clipped from V and 3 bases from J, the junction kept 11 bases outside the gene matches. CDR1 is SNHLY, CDR2 FYNNEI, per germline. There are 14 residues in the CDR3. CDR3 loop: CAASTGQAKETQYF. The CDR3 DNA reads TGTGCCGCCTCCACGGGACAGGCGAAAGAGACCCAGTACTTC.

The V call is TRBV29-1, the J call TRBJ2-7; D is uncertain. The J call is uncertain, as TRBJ2-1 better fits the DNA end. The CDR3 extends over 12 amino acids. CDR1 is SQVTM and CDR2 is ANQGSEA in the germline V gene. CDR3 DNA sequence: TGCAGCGTTGAAATCGTTCCCAATGAGCAGTTCTTC. Encoded protein: CSVEIVPNEQFF.

This clonotype was seen repeatedly, ten times or more. J is TRBJ2-7 and V is TRBV4-1, with 7 bases lining up with TRBD2. The CDR3 spans 14 residues. From germline, CDR1 is MGHRA and CDR2 YSYEKL. V was pared by 0 bases and J by 5 bases, with 4 bases of the junction left unmatched. CDR3: CASSQEGGADEQYF. CDR3 in DNA: TGCGCCAGCAGCCAAGAGGGAGGGGCCGACGAGCAGTACTTC.

This clonotype came up many times. J is TRBJ2-7 and V is TRBV10-3; 7 nucleotides agree with TRBD1. Unmatched junction bases numbered 7, after V lost 4 bases and J lost 4 bases. The CDR3 is 14 amino acids. The germline CDR1 and CDR2 sequences are ENHRY and SYGVKD. The CDR3 bases are TGTGCCATCAGTGGGGGGACAGAGATTTACGAGCAGTACTTC. Its translation: CAISGGTEIYEQYF.

V and J are TRBV25-1 and TRBJ2-2; tentative D call: TRBD1 (5 bases). CDR3 length equals 14 residues. Germline V gene sequence: CDR1 MGHDK, CDR2 SYGVNS. V was trimmed by 1 base and J by 13 bases, leaving 16 bases between them. CDR3 protein: CASSESQGRGGLFF. The CDR3 DNA is TGTGCCAGCAGTGAATCCCAGGGTCGAGGTGGGCTGTTTTTT.

The sample holds many counts of this clonotype. The CDR3 loop is CASSLLGRDTNRGGYTF. For the CDR3, the DNA is TGTGCCAGTAGTCTCCTTGGCCGGGACACCAACCGGGGAGGCTACACCTTC. The chain couples TRBV19 to TRBJ1-2; possibly TRBD1 for D (6 bases). The V gene's germline CDR1 is LNHDA and CDR2 SQIVND (reference sequence). CDR3 size: 17 residues. Trimming stripped 5 bases from V and 8 bases from J, with 27 bases between.

The chain employs TRBV9 and TRBJ2-2, with D hard to call. V was trimmed by 4 bases and J by 0 bases, leaving 10 bases between them. The germline V gene encodes CDR1 SGDLS and CDR2 YYNGEE. This CDR3 is 15 amino acids long. As DNA, the CDR3 is TGTGCCAGCAGCCCTACTATTTCGAACACCGGGGAGCTGTTTTTT. Protein: CASSPTISNTGELFF. The full variable domain, completed using reference TRBV9 and TRBJ2-2, is DSGVTQTPKHLITATGQRVTLRCSPRSGDLSVYWYQQSLDQGLQFLIQYYNGEERAKGNILERFSAQQFPDLHSELNLSSLELGDSALYFCASSPTISNTGELFFGEGSRLTVL.

This clonotype was picked up many times. The V call is TRBV5-5, the J call TRBJ1-5, with D hard to call. The germline gives CDR1 SGHKS, CDR2 YYEKEE (reference sequence). This CDR3 is built from 12 residues. Trimming stripped 4 bases from V and 6 bases from J, with 8 bases between. The CDR3 DNA sequence: TGTGCCAGCAGCAAACAAGGTCAGCCCCAGCATTTT. Translation gives CASSKQGQPQHF.